The 11 T cell receptor beta chains below come from one sample, sequenced in a study of blood T cell repertoires in COVID-19. Here immunoSEQ multiplex PCR was the method, and the copy in TCRdb shows in-frame clones only, minus some. The data contain about 56,000 clones, 85% to 90% of them singletons. What was sequenced was peripheral blood. These receptor sequences come from a woman aged 55-69 years with COVID-19, enrolled during active disease.

This rearrangement joins TRBV6-5 to TRBJ2-1, with 11 bases fitting TRBD2. The germline V gene has CDR1 MNHEY and CDR2 SVGAGI. The junction had 2 bases not matched to a gene; V was cut back by 5 bases and J by 2 bases. The CDR3 consists of 15 residues. The CDR3 here is CASSLAGGPYNEQFF. The CDR3, as DNA: TGTGCCAGCAGTCTAGCGGGGGGACCCTACAATGAGCAGTTCTTC.

The chain has TRBV10-3 and TRBJ2-7; D is uncertain. Deletions cut 3 bases from V and 4 bases from J, with 22 bases between. The CDR3 contains 17 residues. Per the germline V gene, CDR1 is ENHRY and CDR2 is SYGVKD. CDR3 loop: CAISDSRGSRRMYEQYF. CDR3 DNA: TGTGCCATCAGTGACTCCCGCGGCAGTCGAAGGATGTACGAGCAGTACTTC.

This clone was picked up one time. The chain couples TRBV27 to TRBJ2-5; no clear D gene. The CDR3 is made up of 16 amino acids. Trimming cost V 2 bases and J 4 bases, with 17 bases left between them. CDR1 MNHEY and CDR2 SMNVEV come from the germline V gene (reference sequence). The CDR3 region has the DNA TGTGCCAGCAGTTTAGAGTACGGCGCCTGGGCAGAGACCCAGTACTTC. The encoded protein is CASSLEYGAWAETQYF.

This chain links TRBV5-4 with TRBJ2-7, with 7 bases that match TRBD1. Unmatched junction bases numbered 3, after V lost 4 bases and J lost 5 bases. Germline V gene sequence: CDR1 SGHNT, CDR2 YYREEE (reference sequence). The CDR3 has 12 residues. The CDR3 bases are TGTGCCAGCAGCCTTACAGGGGACGAGCAGTACTTC. It encodes CASSLTGDEQYF.

This clone was counted only a few times. The chain couples TRBV20-1 to TRBJ2-2; maybe TRBD1 (5 bases). The ends were cut back, 3 bases at V and 3 bases at J, with 8 bases in the middle. CDR1 and CDR2 (germline): DFQATT, SNEGSKA (reference sequence). This CDR3 is built from 13 residues. The CDR3 DNA follows: TGCAGTGCTAGTGCAGGGTACACCGGGGAGCTGTTTTTT. Translated, it gives CSASAGYTGELFF.

This clone was found a few times. The chain is built from TRBV7-9 and TRBJ2-7, with 8 positions matching TRBD2. Losses at the gene ends were 5 bases for V and 6 bases for J; bases not matched to a gene: 12. The CDR3 sequence is 15 residues long. Germline lookup yields CDR1 SEHNR and CDR2 FQNEAQ (reference sequence). The CDR3 reads CASSVSERGLSEQYF. CDR3 in DNA: TGTGCCAGCAGCGTATCTGAGCGGGGGTTGAGCGAGCAGTACTTC.

The chain employs TRBV11-3 and TRBJ1-1; 7 nucleotides agree with TRBD1. CDR3 length: 15 residues. J lost 4 bases, V lost 5 bases, and 10 bases had no gene match. Germline lookup yields CDR1 SGHNT and CDR2 YENEEA. CDR3 region: CASSPRQGLTTEAFF. CDR3 coding DNA: TGTGCCAGCAGCCCAAGACAGGGTTTAACCACTGAAGCTTTCTTT.

The rearrangement links TRBV7-9 to TRBJ2-6; TRBD1 matches 8 bases. Unmatched junction bases numbered 5, after V lost 7 bases and J lost 0 bases. Germline V gene lookup returns CDR1 SEHNR and CDR2 FQNEAQ (reference sequence). The CDR3 is made up of 16 amino acids. CDR3 bases: TGTGCCAGCAAGGGGACAGGCATCTCTGGGGCCAACGTCCTGACTTTC. As protein: CASKGTGISGANVLTF.

Note on this clone: Other DNA sequences in the sample encode the same CDR3. The chain employs TRBV6-6 and TRBJ2-6; tentative D call: TRBD1 (6 bases). Deletions cut 2 bases from V and 2 bases from J, with 10 bases between. This CDR3 has 16 amino acids. The germline CDR1 and CDR2 sequences are MNHNY and SVGAGI (reference sequence). Here the CDR3 DNA reads TGTGCCAGCAGTTACCGCAGGGGAACTGGGGCCAACGTCCTGACTTTC. Protein product: CASSYRRGTGANVLTF.

The chain has TRBV10-2 and TRBJ2-1, with 12 bases aligning to TRBD2. This CDR3 has 14 amino acids. CDR1 is WSHSY and CDR2 is SAAADI in the germline V gene. V shed 8 bases and J 2 bases; nucleotides not matched to a gene: 1. In DNA, the CDR3 is TGCGCCAGCTCTAGCGGGGGGGCCTACAATGAGCAGTTCTTC. It yields the protein CASSSGGAYNEQFF.

V is TRBV21-1 and J is TRBJ2-2; the table gives TRBD2 as D, unverified against the DNA. TRBV21-1 is a documented pseudogene. The CDR3 loop spans 18 amino acids. In DNA, the CDR3 is TGTGCCAGCAGCTCATTCACTAGCGGGAGAGCGAACACCGGGGAGCTGTTTTTT. This gives the protein CASSSFTSGRANTGELFF.